The clone carrying this T cell receptor beta chain came up a few times. Its target is not known. Germline lookup yields CDR1 SNHLY and CDR2 FYNNEI. V lost 0 bases, J lost 5 bases, and 13 bases lay in between. The CDR3 consists of 15 residues. The data were obtained in a study of blood T cells in healthy people across ages. Study results and caveats: Older individuals had lower TCR beta diversity per million T cells (the decline was roughly linear).

A J-beta primer mix and a sample-barcoded 5' primer were used in a second PCR of about 7 to 12 cycles. The yield of each sample was at least 3 million CDR3-containing paired-end reads. TCRdb ran MiXCR on the 5' RACE reads and lists one entry per CDR3 protein. This table has hundreds of thousands of distinct CDR3 sequences, 35% to 40% appearing once. Sequencing was done on a sample of blood. The rearrangement joins TRBV2 to TRBJ2-5; D possibly uses TRBD1 or TRBD2 (6 bases each). The receptor comes from a man younger than 35 in good health. The CDR3 coding sequence is TGTGCCAGCAGTGAAGCCGAAGGAGGGGGGGAGACCCAGTACTTC. This gives the protein CASSEAEGGGETQYF.